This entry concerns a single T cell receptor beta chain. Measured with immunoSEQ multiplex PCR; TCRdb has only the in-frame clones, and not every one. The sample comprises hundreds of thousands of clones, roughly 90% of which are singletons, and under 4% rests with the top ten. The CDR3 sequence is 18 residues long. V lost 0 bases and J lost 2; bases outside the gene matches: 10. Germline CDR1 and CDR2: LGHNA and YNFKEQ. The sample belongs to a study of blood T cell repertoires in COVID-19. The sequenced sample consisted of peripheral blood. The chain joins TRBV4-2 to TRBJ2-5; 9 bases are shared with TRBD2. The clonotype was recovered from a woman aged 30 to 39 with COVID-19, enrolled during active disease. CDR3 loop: CASSQESVAAGGQETQYF. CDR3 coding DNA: TGTGCCAGCAGCCAAGAGTCGGTCGCGGCGGGGGGGCAAGAGACCCAGTACTTC.